These T cell receptor beta chains were read from a single sample in a study of blood T cell repertoires in COVID-19. Method: immunoSEQ multiplex PCR; TCRdb's copy keeps in-frame clones and lacks some. The table records 240,000 or so clones, more than 85% of them present only once. Sample: PBMCs or T cells enriched from blood (not recorded which). The receptors come from a man between 40 and 49 years old who had recovered from COVID-19. CDR3s include the opening cysteine and the closing phenylalanine or tryptophan. A D gene is named only where the DNA matches it firmly. Clone size is shown for a subset of rows, as once, few, many or a class of expanded clone.

J: TRBJ2-2
V: TRBV13
D: TRBD1
size: many
CDR3: CASSHRGANPGELFF
DNA: TGTGCCAGCAGCCACAGGGGGGCAAACCCCGGGGAGCTGTTTTTT

J: TRBJ1-2
V: TRBV7-9
D: TRBD1
size: NA
CDR3: CASRGQGARWDGYTF
DNA: TGTGCCAGCAGGGGACAGGGGGCGCGATGGGATGGCTACACCTTC

J: TRBJ1-3
V: TRBV6-5
D: TRBD1
size: NA
CDR3: CASRDRGLSGNTIYF
DNA: TGTGCCAGCAGGGACAGGGGCCTTAGTGGAAACACCATATATTTT

J: TRBJ2-2
V: TRBV11-2
D: TRBD2
size: NA
CDR3: CASSLPPSGYTGELFF
DNA: TGTGCCAGCAGCTTACCTCCTAGCGGGTATACCGGGGAGCTGTTTTTT

J: TRBJ2-7
V: TRBV10-3
D: NA
size: once
CDR3: CAISEGPSRGEQYF
DNA: TGTGCCATCAGTGAGGGCCCAAGTCGTGGTGAGCAGTACTTC

J: TRBJ1-2
V: TRBV27
D: TRBD1
size: NA
CDR3: CASSPTGANYGYTF
DNA: TGTGCCAGCAGTCCGACAGGGGCTAACTATGGCTACACCTTC

J: TRBJ2-2
V: TRBV19
D: TRBD2
size: NA
CDR3: CASSTPGLAGHWDTGELFF
DNA: TGTGCCAGTAGTACACCGGGACTAGCGGGACATTGGGACACCGGGGAGCTGTTTTTT

J: TRBJ1-5
V: TRBV18
D: NA
size: once
CDR3: CASSNDHGEAQPQHF
DNA: TGTGCCAGCTCAAACGACCATGGGGAGGCTCAGCCCCAGCATTTT

J: TRBJ1-1
V: TRBV29-1
D: NA
size: NA
CDR3: CSVDRWQGIATEAFF
DNA: TGCAGCGTTGATAGGTGGCAGGGGATCGCCACTGAAGCTTTCTTT

J: TRBJ2-7
V: TRBV9
D: TRBD2
size: NA
CDR3: CASSISGSFYEQYF
DNA: TGTGCCAGCAGCATCAGCGGGAGTTTCTACGAGCAGTACTTC

J: TRBJ1-1
V: TRBV7-2
D: NA
size: NA
CDR3: CASSLGGSVNTEAFF
DNA: TGTGCCAGCAGCTTGGGGGGGAGCGTGAACACTGAAGCTTTCTTT

J: TRBJ1-5
V: TRBV29-1
D: TRBD1
size: NA
CDR3: CSVARGPRDQPQHF
DNA: TGCAGCGTCGCCAGGGGGCCGAGGGATCAGCCCCAGCATTTT

J: TRBJ2-1
V: TRBV5-1
D: TRBD2
size: NA
CDR3: CASSSSGGNNEQFF
DNA: TGCGCCAGCAGCTCTAGCGGGGGAAACAATGAGCAGTTCTTC

J: TRBJ2-2
V: TRBV4-1
D: NA
size: few
CDR3: CASSQGLANTGELFF
DNA: TGCGCCAGCAGCCAAGGACTGGCGAACACCGGGGAGCTGTTTTTT

J: TRBJ1-2
V: TRBV7-8
D: NA
size: NA
CDR3: CASSPKEGTYGYTF
DNA: TGTGCCAGCAGCCCCAAGGAGGGTACCTATGGCTACACCTTC

J: TRBJ1-6
V: TRBV11-2
D: TRBD1
size: NA
CDR3: CASSVTAGTGDHSPLHF
DNA: TGTGCCAGCAGCGTAACGGCCGGGACAGGGGATCATTCACCCCTCCACTTT

J: TRBJ1-6
V: TRBV30
D: NA
size: NA
CDR3: CAWSVHQDSPLHF
DNA: TGTGCCTGGAGTGTACATCAGGATTCACCCCTCCACTTT

J: TRBJ1-3
V: TRBV7-8
D: NA
size: NA
CDR3: CASSIQVAPSGNTIYF
DNA: TGTGCCAGCAGCATACAGGTGGCCCCCTCTGGAAACACCATATATTTT

J: TRBJ2-2
V: TRBV12-3/TRBV12-4
D: NA
size: NA
CDR3: CASSLGVTGELFF
DNA: TGTGCCAGCAGTTTAGGCGTAACCGGGGAGCTGTTTTTT

J: TRBJ1-1
V: TRBV6-5
D: TRBD1
size: NA
CDR3: CASRLGQGNTEAFF
DNA: TGTGCCAGCAGGCTCGGACAGGGGAACACTGAAGCTTTCTTT

J: TRBJ2-7
V: TRBV12-3/TRBV12-4
D: NA
size: NA
CDR3: CASSPDTSYEQYF
DNA: TGTGCCAGCAGCCCTGACACATCCTACGAGCAGTACTTC

J: TRBJ1-5
V: TRBV21-1
D: NA
size: once
CDR3: CASSKEGSDREGNQPQHF
DNA: TGTGCCAGCAGCAAAGAGGGATCAGACAGGGAGGGCAATCAGCCCCAGCATTTT

J: TRBJ2-3
V: TRBV4-2
D: NA
size: once
CDR3: CASSPGVATDTQYF
DNA: TGTGCCAGCAGCCCGGGGGTAGCCACAGATACGCAGTATTTT

J: TRBJ2-7
V: TRBV3-1/TRBV3-2
D: TRBD2
size: NA
CDR3: CASSRTSGYEQYF
DNA: TGTGCCAGCAGTCGGACTAGCGGCTACGAGCAGTACTTC

J: TRBJ2-7
V: TRBV6-5
D: NA
size: NA
CDR3: CASSSQAPYEQYF
DNA: TGTGCCAGCAGTTCACAGGCTCCTTACGAGCAGTACTTC

J: TRBJ1-3
V: TRBV4-1
D: NA
size: NA
CDR3: CASSQDNRPWAGNTIYF
DNA: TGCGCCAGCAGCCAAGATAATAGGCCGTGGGCCGGAAACACCATATATTTT

J: TRBJ1-1
V: TRBV19
D: NA
size: NA
CDR3: CASSRQPNTEAFF
DNA: TGTGCCAGTAGTCGACAGCCGAACACTGAAGCTTTCTTT

J: TRBJ1-4
V: TRBV7-2
D: NA
size: few
CDR3: CASSTHRAGREKLFF
DNA: TGTGCCAGCAGCACACACAGGGCTGGACGGGAAAAACTGTTTTTT

J: TRBJ1-5
V: TRBV6-1
D: NA
size: NA
CDR3: CASSEKQGRQPQHF
DNA: TGTGCCAGCAGTGAAAAACAGGGACGCCAGCCCCAGCATTTT

J: TRBJ2-5
V: TRBV4-1
D: TRBD2
size: once
CDR3: CASSQGLAGGETQYF
DNA: TGCGCCAGCAGCCAAGGACTAGCGGGAGGAGAGACCCAGTACTTC

J: TRBJ1-1
V: TRBV21-1
D: NA
size: NA
CDR3: CASSKGGVMNTEAFF
DNA: TGTGCCAGCAGCAAAGGCGGTGTGATGAACACTGAAGCTTTCTTT

J: TRBJ2-3
V: TRBV27
D: TRBD2
size: once
CDR3: CASSSRLASEADTQYF
DNA: TGTGCCAGCAGTTCGCGACTAGCGAGTGAGGCAGATACGCAGTATTTT

J: TRBJ2-5
V: TRBV6-2/TRBV6-3
D: TRBD2
size: NA
CDR3: CASSTNRGGVKETQYF
DNA: TGTGCCAGCAGTACCAACCGGGGGGGCGTTAAAGAGACCCAGTACTTC

J: TRBJ2-1
V: TRBV28
D: TRBD2
size: NA
CDR3: CATLAGGSYEQFF
DNA: TGTGCCACACTAGCGGGAGGAAGCTATGAGCAGTTCTTC

J: TRBJ1-2
V: TRBV5-1
D: NA
size: NA
CDR3: CASSRTGGYDGYTF
DNA: TGCGCCAGCAGCCGAACGGGGGGGTATGATGGCTACACCTTC

J: TRBJ2-3
V: TRBV7-2
D: NA
size: NA
CDR3: CASSPDRFTDTQYF
DNA: TGTGCCAGCAGCCCCGACAGGTTCACAGATACGCAGTATTTT

J: TRBJ1-3
V: TRBV7-2
D: TRBD1
size: NA
CDR3: CASSKRSDRAGNTIYF
DNA: TGTGCCAGCAGCAAACGGTCCGACAGGGCTGGGAACACCATATATTTT

J: TRBJ1-1
V: TRBV30
D: TRBD1
size: NA
CDR3: CAWSVGQGPSEAFF
DNA: TGTGCCTGGAGTGTTGGACAGGGACCTTCTGAAGCTTTCTTT

J: TRBJ2-7
V: TRBV19
D: TRBD1
size: NA
CDR3: CASSIVLGQGTYEQYF
DNA: TGTGCCAGTAGTATAGTTTTAGGACAGGGAACCTACGAGCAGTACTTC

J: TRBJ2-1
V: TRBV6-5
D: NA
size: NA
CDR3: CASSLSVSSYNEQFF
DNA: TGTGCCAGCAGTCTTTCAGTAAGCTCCTACAATGAGCAGTTCTTC

J: TRBJ1-6
V: TRBV28
D: TRBD1
size: NA
CDR3: CASSLTGANSPLHF
DNA: TGTGCCAGCAGTTTGACAGGGGCTAATTCACCCCTCCACTTT

J: TRBJ2-2
V: TRBV4-2
D: TRBD1
size: NA
CDR3: CASSQDPGQGLFF
DNA: TGTGCCAGCAGCCAAGATCCGGGACAGGGGTTGTTTTTT

J: TRBJ1-5
V: TRBV6-5
D: TRBD1
size: NA
CDR3: CASRPGTGNQPQHF
DNA: TGTGCCAGCAGACCTGGGACAGGGAATCAGCCCCAGCATTTT

J: TRBJ2-3
V: TRBV4-1
D: TRBD2
size: NA
CDR3: CASSQITSGAGYTQYF
DNA: TGCGCCAGCAGCCAAATTACTAGCGGCGCTGGGTATACGCAGTATTTT

J: TRBJ2-7
V: TRBV11-3
D: NA
size: NA
CDR3: CASSLVSGGGEQYF
DNA: TGTGCCAGCAGCTTAGTGTCGGGGGGCGGCGAGCAGTACTTC

J: TRBJ1-4
V: TRBV7-6
D: TRBD1
size: NA
CDR3: CASRRGPPGNEKLFF
DNA: TGTGCCAGCAGAAGGGGGCCCCCAGGGAATGAAAAACTGTTTTTT

J: TRBJ1-6
V: TRBV30
D: NA
size: NA
CDR3: CAWSVDHSSYNSPLHF
DNA: TGTGCCTGGAGTGTCGATCACAGCTCCTATAATTCACCCCTCCACTTT

J: TRBJ2-1
V: TRBV5-1
D: TRBD2
size: NA
CDR3: CASSLALTGGPNEQFF
DNA: TGCGCCAGCAGCTTGGCCCTAACGGGAGGGCCCAATGAGCAGTTCTTC

J: TRBJ2-5
V: TRBV9
D: TRBD1
size: NA
CDR3: CASSVGTGSYQETQYF
DNA: TGTGCCAGCAGCGTAGGGACAGGATCGTACCAAGAGACCCAGTACTTC

J: TRBJ2-7
V: TRBV5-8
D: TRBD2
size: NA
CDR3: CASSLFSGRGTYEQYF
DNA: TGTGCCAGCAGCTTGTTTAGCGGGAGAGGGACCTACGAGCAGTACTTC

J: TRBJ1-1
V: TRBV6-5
D: NA
size: NA
CDR3: CASSYSGVNEAFF
DNA: TGTGCCAGCAGTTACTCAGGGGTGAATGAAGCTTTCTTT

J: TRBJ1-3
V: TRBV4-2
D: NA
size: few
CDR3: CASSPGGVSGNTIYF
DNA: TGTGCCAGCAGCCCGGGGGGGGTTTCTGGAAACACCATATATTTT

J: TRBJ2-1
V: TRBV11-2
D: TRBD2
size: NA
CDR3: CASSPWPREGPYNEQFF
DNA: TGTGCCAGCAGCCCTTGGCCGAGGGAGGGCCCATACAATGAGCAGTTCTTC